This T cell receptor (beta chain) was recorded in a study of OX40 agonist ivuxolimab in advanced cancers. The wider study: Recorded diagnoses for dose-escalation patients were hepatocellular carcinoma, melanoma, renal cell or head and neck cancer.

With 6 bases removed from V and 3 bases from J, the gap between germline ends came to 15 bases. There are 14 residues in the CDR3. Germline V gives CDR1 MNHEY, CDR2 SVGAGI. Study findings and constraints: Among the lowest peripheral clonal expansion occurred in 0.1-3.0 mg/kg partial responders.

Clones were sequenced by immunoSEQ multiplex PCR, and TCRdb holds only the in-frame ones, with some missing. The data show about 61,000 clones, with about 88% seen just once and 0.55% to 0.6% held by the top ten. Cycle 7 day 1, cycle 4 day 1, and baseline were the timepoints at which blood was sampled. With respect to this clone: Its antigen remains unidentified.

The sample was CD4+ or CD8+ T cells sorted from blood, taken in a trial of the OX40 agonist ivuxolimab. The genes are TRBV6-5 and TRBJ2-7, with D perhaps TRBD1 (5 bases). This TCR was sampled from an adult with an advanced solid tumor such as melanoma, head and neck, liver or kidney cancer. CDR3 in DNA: TGTGCCAGCAGCACCAGGGTTCGAGACTACGAGCAGTACTTC. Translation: CASSTRVRDYEQYF.